In its sample, the clone carrying this TCR beta chain was seen a few times. The sample belongs to a study of T-cell reconstitution after alpha-beta-depleted transplantation in children. The CDR3 covers 12 residues. Germline loops: CDR1 SQVTM, CDR2 ANQGSEA. Trimming removed 0 bases at V and 9 bases at J, with 9 bases between. Unique molecular identifiers tagged the TCRbeta library. MiXCR, run by TCRdb on the PCR reads, gives a single entry per CDR3 protein. The sample lists a few hundred thousand distinct CDR3 sequences, about an eighth occurring once. Material: PBMCs, obtained from the stem cell graft. The sequence derives from a human donor who donated a stem cell graft to a child with Fanconi anemia. The rearrangement links TRBV29-1 to TRBJ2-1; a weak D match, TRBD2 (5 bases). CDR3 protein: CSVEERDGEQFF. The CDR3 nucleotides are TGCAGCGTTGAAGAACGGGATGGTGAGCAGTTCTTC.